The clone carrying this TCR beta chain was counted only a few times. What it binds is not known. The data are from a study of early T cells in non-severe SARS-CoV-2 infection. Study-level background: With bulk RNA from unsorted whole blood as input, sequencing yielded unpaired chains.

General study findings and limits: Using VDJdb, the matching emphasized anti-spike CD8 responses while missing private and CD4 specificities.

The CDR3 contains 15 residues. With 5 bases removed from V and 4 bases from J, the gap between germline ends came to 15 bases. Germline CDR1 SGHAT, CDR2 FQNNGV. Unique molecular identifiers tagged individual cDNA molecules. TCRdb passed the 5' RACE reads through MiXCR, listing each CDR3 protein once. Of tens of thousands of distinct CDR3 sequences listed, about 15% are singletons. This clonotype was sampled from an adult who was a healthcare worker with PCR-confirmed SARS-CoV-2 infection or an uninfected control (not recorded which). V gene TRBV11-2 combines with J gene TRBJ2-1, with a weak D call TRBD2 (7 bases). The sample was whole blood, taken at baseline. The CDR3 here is CASSRGTISYNEQFF. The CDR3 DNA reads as TGTGCCAGCAGCAGGGGGACTATCTCATACAATGAGCAGTTCTTC.